This T cell receptor beta chain appears in the sequencing data of a study of blood T cell repertoires in COVID-19. Study information: Researchers got acute and convalescent COVID-19 samples from the United States, Italy and Spain. T cells, B-cell-depleted T cells, or PBMCs supplied cDNA or gDNA.

Germline CDR1 is SEHNR and CDR2 is FQNEAQ (reference sequence). The CDR3 loop spans 16 amino acids. Trimming at V came to 5 bases and at J to 1 base, leaving 7 bases not matched to a gene. Under the authors' procedure: For nucleated cells, counts were estimated from reference gene primer amplification. TCRdb's table, derived via immunoSEQ multiplex PCR, lists solely in-frame clones and lacks some. V, J and clone size are those of that table, while D and trimming were read from the DNA. The table includes approximately 260,000 clones, approximately 91% detected once. V usage is TRBV7-9 and J usage is TRBJ2-1; TRBD1 matches at 8 bases. The sample was peripheral blood. The clonotype was recovered from a man aged 50 or older with acute or convalescent COVID-19. CDR3 region: CASSLVDRGSYNEQFF. The CDR3 region has the DNA TGTGCCAGCAGCCTAGTCGACAGGGGATCCTACAATGAGCAGTTCTTC.